This entry lists 16 T cell receptor beta chains sequenced from one sample in a study of cytotoxic CD8 clonotypes in ibrutinib-treated CLL (dated by TCRdb to about 2021). The time point label, read with the paper, signifies: progressive disease on ibrutinib. The library was built by means of the immunoSEQ multiplex PCR assay. TCRdb stores this immuneACCESS table with in-frame sequences only. Part of the clones is absent; in the studies checked, under half of the shortfall reflects unresolved V genes, and no reason is known for the rest. This sample holds 12,000 or so clones; approximately 81% were observed only once. The top ten clonotypes cover roughly 16% of the sample. The sample in question was PBMCs, obtained at disease progression, from a patient treated with ibrutinib. Every receptor here comes from a human donor with chronic lymphocytic leukemia.

The V gene is TRBV19, the J gene TRBJ2-3; 8 nucleotides match TRBD2. The CDR3 runs to 14 residues. Trimming at V came to 6 bases and at J to 4 bases, leaving 6 bases not matched to a gene. Germline CDR1 LNHDA, CDR2 SQIVND (reference sequence). The CDR3 is CASSLGTSSDTQYF. CDR3 nucleotide sequence: TGTGCCAGTAGCTTAGGGACTAGTTCAGATACGCAGTATTTT.

The chain couples TRBV15 to TRBJ2-1; 8 bases are a match to TRBD2. The CDR3 totals 17 residues. J was trimmed by 3 bases and V by 0 bases; bases with no gene match: 7. Germline V gives CDR1 LNHNV, CDR2 YYDKDF (reference sequence). CDR3 region: CATSREPSGPIYNEQFF. CDR3 bases: TGTGCCACCAGCAGAGAGCCTAGCGGGCCGATCTACAATGAGCAGTTCTTC.

The CDR3 loop is CASSYSSGVSYGTQYF. The CDR3 bases are TGTGCCAGCAGTTACTCTAGCGGGGTCTCGTACGGGACCCAGTACTTC. The rearrangement links TRBV6-5 to TRBJ2-5, with TRBD2 matching 8 bases. CDR3 length equals 16 residues. The V gene end was trimmed by 0 bases and the J gene end by 7 bases; junction bases not matched to a gene: 10. Looked up from germline, CDR1 is MNHEY and CDR2 is SVGAGI.

The chain joins TRBV7-9 to TRBJ2-3; TRBD2 matches 14 bases. The V and J ends lost 4 bases and 6 bases, in that order; junction bases with no gene match: 12. This CDR3 comprises 18 residues. Germline CDR1 SEHNR, CDR2 FQNEAQ (reference sequence). The CDR3 DNA reads TGTGCCAGCAGCTCACGAGTCGGACTAGCGGGGGGACTCGATACGCAGTATTTT. It is translated as CASSSRVGLAGGLDTQYF.

The chain employs TRBV21-1 and TRBJ2-1; TRBD1 reflects the table's D call only, with no check against the DNA. TRBV21-1 is classified as a pseudogene. This CDR3 has 16 residues. The CDR3 spells CASSKEVQGHYNEQFF. In nucleotides, the CDR3 is TGTGCCAGCAGCAAAGAAGTACAGGGACACTACAATGAGCAGTTCTTC.

V is TRBV29-1 and J is TRBJ2-1, with unresolved D. Trimming took off 3 bases at V and 5 bases at J, with 11 bases between the two ends. Germline V gene data show CDR1 as SQVTM and CDR2 as ANQGSEA. The CDR3 length is 13 residues. The CDR3 is CSVDMGLDNEQFF. CDR3 DNA: TGCAGCGTTGATATGGGGTTGGACAATGAGCAGTTCTTC.

The CDR3 sequence: CASKADTQYF. In DNA form, the CDR3 reads TGTGCCAGTAAAGCAGATACGCAGTATTTT. This chain connects TRBV19 to TRBJ2-3; no reliable D call. With 7 bases removed from V and 4 bases from J, the gap between germline ends came to 3 bases. Germline V lookup: CDR1 LNHDA, CDR2 SQIVND (reference sequence). The CDR3 totals 10 residues.

The V gene is TRBV18, the J gene TRBJ2-7; 11 nucleotides line up with TRBD2. The CDR3 length is 15 residues. CDR1 and CDR2 (germline): KGHSH, LQKENI. Trimming at V came to 3 bases and at J to 3 bases, leaving 4 bases not matched to a gene. The CDR3 here is CASSPLLAGDYEQYF. CDR3 DNA sequence: TGTGCCAGCTCACCTTTACTAGCGGGGGACTACGAGCAGTACTTC. The variable domain in full, completed from reference TRBV18 and TRBJ2-7, reads NAGVMQNPRHLVRRRGQEARLRCSPMKGHSHVYWYRQLPEEGLKFMVYLQKENIIDESGMPKERFSAEFPKEGPSILRIQQVVRGDSAAYFCASSPLLAGDYEQYFGPGTRLTVT.

The CDR3: CASSSPSGSGGVGTQYF. The CDR3, as DNA: TGTGCCAGCAGCTCCCCCTCGGGAAGCGGGGGAGTGGGGACCCAGTACTTC. V and J are TRBV7-3 and TRBJ2-5, with 8 nucleotides matching TRBD2. This CDR3 contains 17 residues. From germline, CDR1 is SGHTA and CDR2 FQGTGA. V dropped 4 bases and J dropped 7; count of bases not matched to a gene: 17.

Only a few counts were recorded for this clone. The CDR3 DNA follows: TGTGCCAGCTCACCAATAACTTCAGGGACCAAAAACATTCAGTACTTC. Its translation is CASSPITSGTKNIQYF. The chain is built from TRBV18 and TRBJ2-4; D is possibly TRBD1 (5 bases). CDR3 size: 16 residues. Germline assignment: CDR1 KGHSH and CDR2 LQKENI. V was clipped by 2 bases and J by 2 bases, with 13 bases between them.

This clone came up a few times. The chain employs TRBV18 and TRBJ2-2; no clear D gene. CDR1 is KGHSH, CDR2 LQKENI, per germline. This CDR3 comprises 14 residues. V was clipped by 2 bases and J by 6 bases, with 10 bases between them. The CDR3 spells CASSPLAHPGELFF. CDR3 coding DNA: TGTGCCAGCTCACCATTAGCCCACCCCGGGGAGCTGTTTTTT.

V usage is TRBV25-1 and J usage is TRBJ1-1; 10 bases match TRBD1. Unmatched junction bases numbered 4, after V lost 5 bases and J lost 1 base. The CDR3 sequence is 15 residues long. CDR1 MGHDK and CDR2 SYGVNS come from the germline V gene. The CDR3 DNA reads as TGTGCCAGCAGTCAGCGACAGGGGGCGAACACTGAAGCTTTCTTT. This translates into CASSQRQGANTEAFF.

The rearrangement uses TRBV30 and TRBJ1-3; D is undetermined. Per germline, CDR1 GTSNPN and CDR2 SVGIG (reference sequence). V was clipped by 4 bases and J by 2 bases, with 12 bases between them. The CDR3 loop spans 14 amino acids. The CDR3 DNA reads TGTGCCTGGACCCCCACGACCCCTGGAAACACCATATATTTT. This sequence encodes CAWTPTTPGNTIYF.

The V and J genes are TRBV4-1 and TRBJ2-5; D is unclear. Looked up from germline, CDR1 is MGHRA and CDR2 is YSYEKL. The CDR3 spans 13 residues. V was clipped by 6 bases and J by 5 bases, with 13 bases between them. The CDR3 nucleotides are TGCGCCAGCAGTCACGAAGGCTATGAGACCCAGTACTTC. Residues: CASSHEGYETQYF.

The CDR3 loop is CASSPALSYEQYF. CDR3 sequence (DNA): TGCGCCAGCAGCCCTGCCCTCTCCTACGAGCAGTACTTC. V and J are TRBV4-1 and TRBJ2-7, with D unresolved. V lost 4 bases to trimming and J lost 0 bases, with 7 bases between them. The CDR3 runs 13 residues. Germline CDR1 MGHRA, CDR2 YSYEKL.

V usage is TRBV2 and J usage is TRBJ1-1; D might be TRBD1 (5 bases). The V end was cut by 0 bases, the J end by 4 bases, with 21 bases between. This CDR3 is 18 amino acids long. The germline V gene has CDR1 SNHLY and CDR2 FYNNEI. As DNA, the CDR3 is TGTGCCAGCAGTGAAGCGCGAGGGACCACCAGAGGGAGCACTGAAGCTTTCTTT. Translation gives CASSEARGTTRGSTEAFF. Full variable domain (remainder filled in from reference TRBV2 and TRBJ1-1): EPEVTQTPSHQVTQMGQEVILRCVPISNHLYFYWYRQILGQKVEFLVSFYNNEISEKSEIFDDQFSVERPDGSNFTLKIRSTKLEDSAMYFCASSEARGTTRGSTEAFFGQGTRLTVV.